One TCR beta chain is described in this entry. The antigen is unknown. Sequencing used immunoSEQ multiplex PCR; TCRdb keeps in-frame clones, though not all of them. The profile covers 8,000 to 10,000 clones, with around 64% appearing a single time and roughly a tenth taken by the ten largest. This sample was included in a study of tissue T cells after allogeneic stem cell transplantation. Overall study results and limits: Within patients, tissue anatomy strongly shaped TCR repertoire composition.

The CDR3 covers 12 residues. Losses at the gene ends were 4 bases for V and 9 bases for J; bases not matched to a gene: 0. Germline lookup yields CDR1 SNHLY and CDR2 FYNNEI. Here the sequenced sample was tissue from the ileum, taken at autopsy. The chain links TRBV2 to TRBJ1-6, with 7 bases identical to TRBD1. The TCR was taken from a woman aged 18-49 years with breast cancer. This CDR3 reads CASSGTGSPLHF. CDR3 DNA sequence: TGTGCCAGCAGTGGGACAGGTTCACCCCTCCACTTT.